This T cell receptor (beta chain) was documented in a study of blood T cell repertoires in COVID-19. About the study: The study drew acute and convalescent COVID-19 samples from the United States, Italy and Spain. PBMCs, B-cell-depleted T cells, or T cells provided the cDNA or gDNA that made up the material.

Trimming took off 8 bases at V and 1 base at J, with 11 bases between the two ends. Germline V gene sequence: CDR1 MDHEN, CDR2 SYDVKM. CDR3 size: 13 residues. Libraries were prepared by immunoSEQ multiplex PCR; TCRdb keeps only in-frame clonotypes and omits some of them. The repertoire holds roughly 220,000 clones, with around 90% as singletons. The sequenced material came from peripheral blood. This sequence originates from a man aged 60 to 75 with acute or convalescent COVID-19. This chain links TRBV28 with TRBJ1-1; TRBD1 might be the D (5 bases). CDR3: CASLTAPNTEAFF. In DNA, the CDR3 is TGTGCCAGCCTGACAGCCCCGAACACTGAAGCTTTCTTT.